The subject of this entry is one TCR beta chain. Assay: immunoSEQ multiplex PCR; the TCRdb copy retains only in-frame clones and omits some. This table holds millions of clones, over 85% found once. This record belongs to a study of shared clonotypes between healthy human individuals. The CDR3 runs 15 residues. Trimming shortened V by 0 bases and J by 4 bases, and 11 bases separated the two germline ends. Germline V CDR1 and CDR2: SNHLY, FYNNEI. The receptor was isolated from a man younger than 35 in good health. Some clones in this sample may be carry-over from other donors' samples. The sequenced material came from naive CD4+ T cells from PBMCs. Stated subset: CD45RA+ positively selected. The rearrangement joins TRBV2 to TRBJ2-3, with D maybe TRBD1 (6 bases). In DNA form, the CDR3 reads TGTGCCAGCAGTGAAGCGGGGGCGTCGGCAGATACGCAGTATTTT. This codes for CASSEAGASADTQYF.